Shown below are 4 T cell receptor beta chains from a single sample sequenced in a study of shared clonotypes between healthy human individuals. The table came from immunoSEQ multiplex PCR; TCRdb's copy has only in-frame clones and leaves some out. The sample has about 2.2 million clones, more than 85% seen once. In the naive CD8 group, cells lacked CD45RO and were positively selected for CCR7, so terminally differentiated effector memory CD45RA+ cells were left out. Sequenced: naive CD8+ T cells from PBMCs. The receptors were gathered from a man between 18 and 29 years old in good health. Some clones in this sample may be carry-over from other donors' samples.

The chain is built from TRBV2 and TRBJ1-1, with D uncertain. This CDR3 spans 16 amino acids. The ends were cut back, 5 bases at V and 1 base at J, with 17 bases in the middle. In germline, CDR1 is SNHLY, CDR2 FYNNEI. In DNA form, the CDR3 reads TGTGCCAGCAGTAATCCCCGGGAGGGAGCGAACACTGAAGCTTTCTTT. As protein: CASSNPREGANTEAFF.

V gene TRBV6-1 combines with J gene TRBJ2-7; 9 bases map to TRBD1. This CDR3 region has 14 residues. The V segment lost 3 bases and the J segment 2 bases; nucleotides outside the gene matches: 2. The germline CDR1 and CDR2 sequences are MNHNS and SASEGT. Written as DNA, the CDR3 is TGTGCCAGCAGTGATGGGACAGGGACCTACGAGCAGTACTTC. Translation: CASSDGTGTYEQYF.

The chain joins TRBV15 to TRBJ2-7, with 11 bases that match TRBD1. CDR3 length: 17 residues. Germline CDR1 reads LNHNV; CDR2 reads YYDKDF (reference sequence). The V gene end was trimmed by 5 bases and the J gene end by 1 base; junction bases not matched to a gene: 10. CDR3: CATSPSGTGGMSYEQYF. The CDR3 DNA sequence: TGTGCCACCAGCCCTTCCGGGACAGGGGGGATGTCCTACGAGCAGTACTTC.

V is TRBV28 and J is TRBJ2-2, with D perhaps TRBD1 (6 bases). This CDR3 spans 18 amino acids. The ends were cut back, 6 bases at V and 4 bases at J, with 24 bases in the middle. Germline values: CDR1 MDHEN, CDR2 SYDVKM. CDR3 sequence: CASSTHRQEATPTGELFF. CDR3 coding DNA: TGTGCCAGCAGCACGCACCGACAGGAGGCGACACCCACCGGGGAGCTGTTTTTT.